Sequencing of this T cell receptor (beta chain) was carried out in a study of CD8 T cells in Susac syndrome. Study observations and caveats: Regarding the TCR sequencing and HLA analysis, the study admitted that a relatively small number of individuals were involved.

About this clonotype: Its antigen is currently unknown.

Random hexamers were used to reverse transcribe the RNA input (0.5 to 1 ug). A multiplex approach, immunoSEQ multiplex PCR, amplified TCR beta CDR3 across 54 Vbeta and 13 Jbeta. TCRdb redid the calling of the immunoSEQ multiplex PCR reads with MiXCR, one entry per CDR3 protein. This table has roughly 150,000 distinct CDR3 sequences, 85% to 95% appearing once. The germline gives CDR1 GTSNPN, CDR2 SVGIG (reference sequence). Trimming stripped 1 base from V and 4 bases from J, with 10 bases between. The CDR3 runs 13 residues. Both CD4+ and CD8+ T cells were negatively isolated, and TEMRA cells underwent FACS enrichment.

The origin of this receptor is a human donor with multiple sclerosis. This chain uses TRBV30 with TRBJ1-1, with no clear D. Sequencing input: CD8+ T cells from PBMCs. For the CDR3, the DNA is TGTGCCTGGAGTGGGGTGGTTGGCACTGAAGCTTTCTTT. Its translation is CAWSGVVGTEAFF.